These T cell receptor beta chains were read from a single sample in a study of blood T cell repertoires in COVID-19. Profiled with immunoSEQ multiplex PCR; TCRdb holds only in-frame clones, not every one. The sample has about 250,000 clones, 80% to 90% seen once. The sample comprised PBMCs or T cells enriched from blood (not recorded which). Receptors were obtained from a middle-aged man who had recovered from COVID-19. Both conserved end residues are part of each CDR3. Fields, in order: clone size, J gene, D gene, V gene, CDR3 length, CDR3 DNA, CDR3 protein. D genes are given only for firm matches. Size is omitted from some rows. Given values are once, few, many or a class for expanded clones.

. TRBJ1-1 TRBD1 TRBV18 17 TGTGCCAGCTCACCACCCGGGACAGGAGGGATGAACACTGAAGCTTTCTTT CASSPPGTGGMNTEAFF
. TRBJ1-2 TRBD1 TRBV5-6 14 TGTGCCAGCAGCATCGGACAGGGTAACTATGGCTACACCTTC CASSIGQGNYGYTF
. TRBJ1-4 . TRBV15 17 TGTGCCACCAGCAGAGAGACGTCGACTGGAGCTAATGAAAAACTGTTTTTT CATSRETSTGANEKLFF
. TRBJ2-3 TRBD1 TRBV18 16 TGTGCCAGCTCACCGCCGAGGACAGGGGGCGCAGATACGCAGTATTTT CASSPPRTGGADTQYF
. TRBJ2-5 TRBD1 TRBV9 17 TGTGCCAGCAGCCATCCCGGGACAGGCTTCAATCAAGAGACCCAGTACTTC CASSHPGTGFNQETQYF
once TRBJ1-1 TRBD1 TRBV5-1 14 TGCGCCAGCAGCCCCGGGACAGGGGATCTTGAAGCTTTCTTT CASSPGTGDLEAFF
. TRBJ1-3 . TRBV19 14 TGTGCCACCCCGATTACAGGCTCTGGAAACACCATATATTTT CATPITGSGNTIYF
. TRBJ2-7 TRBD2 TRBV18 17 TGTGCCAGCTCACCACGAGCTAGCGGGAGGGCCATGCCCGAGCAGTACTTC CASSPRASGRAMPEQYF
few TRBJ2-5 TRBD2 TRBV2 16 TGTGCCAGCAGTGAAGGTCTCGCGGGGGGAGGAGAGACCCAGTACTTC CASSEGLAGGGETQYF
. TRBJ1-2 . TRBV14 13 TGTGCCAGCAGCCAAGATTTGAGTGCTGGCTACACCTTC CASSQDLSAGYTF
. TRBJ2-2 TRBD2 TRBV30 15 TGTGCCTGGATCGACGGGAGGTATTACACCGGGGAGCTGTTTTTT CAWIDGRYYTGELFF
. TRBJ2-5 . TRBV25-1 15 TGTGCCAGCAGTCAAGGGGGGCTAGCGGAAGAGACCCAGTACTTC CASSQGGLAEETQYF
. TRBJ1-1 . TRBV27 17 TGTGCCAGCAGTTTTTTCTCTTTGGTAGGGGCGAGGACTGAAGCTTTCTTT CASSFFSLVGARTEAFF
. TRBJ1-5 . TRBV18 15 TGTGCCAGCTCCACGGGAGAATGGGGCAATCAGCCCCAGCATTTT CASSTGEWGNQPQHF
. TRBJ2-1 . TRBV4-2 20 TGTGCCAGCAGCCCGAATTTTGGTGGGGGGACCTTCGCCTCCTACAATGAGCAGTTCTTC CASSPNFGGGTFASYNEQFF
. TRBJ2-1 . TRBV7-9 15 TGTGCCAGCAGCTTAGTCCAGAGTGTAGGGGGTGAGCAGTTCTTC CASSLVQSVGGEQFF
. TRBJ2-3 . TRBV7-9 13 TGTGCCAGCCTTCTCGGTGGCACAGATACGCAGTATTTT CASLLGGTDTQYF
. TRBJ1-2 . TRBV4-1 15 TGCGCCAGCAGCCCTCCGACCGGGAGTAACTATGGCTACACCTTC CASSPPTGSNYGYTF
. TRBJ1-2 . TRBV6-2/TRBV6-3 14 TGTGCCAGCAGTTACTCGGCAGAGTCGGGGGGCTACACCTTC CASSYSAESGGYTF
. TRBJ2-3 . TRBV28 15 TGTGCCAGCAGCCCGCAGGGTAGGAGCACAGATACGCAGTATTTT CASSPQGRSTDTQYF
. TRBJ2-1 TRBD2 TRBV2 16 TGTGCCAGCAGTGATCTACTAGCGGAATCCTACAATGAGCAGTTCTTC CASSDLLAESYNEQFF
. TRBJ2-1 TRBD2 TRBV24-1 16 TGTGCCACCAGTGGATTGGGACTAGCGGGAGGTGGTGAGCAGTTCTTC CATSGLGLAGGGEQFF
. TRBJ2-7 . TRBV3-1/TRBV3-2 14 TGTGCCAGCAGCTCCACTGCCGTACTCTACGAGCAGTACTTC CASSSTAVLYEQYF
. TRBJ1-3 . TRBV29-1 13 TGCAGCGGAAGACAGGCCTCTGGAAACACCATATATTTT CSGRQASGNTIYF
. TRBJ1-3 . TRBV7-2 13 TGTGCCAGCAGCTTCTCTCCGGTGAGCACCATATATTTT CASSFSPVSTIYF
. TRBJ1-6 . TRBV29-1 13 TGCAGCGTTGAAGGAACAGTTGAATCACCCCTCCACTTT CSVEGTVESPLHF
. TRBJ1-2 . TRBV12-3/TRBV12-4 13 TGTGCCAGCAGTTCCGGACAGTTGCGCGGCTACACCTTC CASSSGQLRGYTF
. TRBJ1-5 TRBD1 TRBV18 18 TGTGCCAGCTCACCTCGCGGGACAGGGGGAACCTCAGGTCAGCCCCAGCATTTT CASSPRGTGGTSGQPQHF
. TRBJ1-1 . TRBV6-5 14 TGTGCCAGCAGTCACCAGGGTTCGAACACTGAAGCTTTCTTT CASSHQGSNTEAFF
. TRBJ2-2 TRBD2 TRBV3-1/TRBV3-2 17 TGTGCCAGCAGCCTCCCCCCACTAGCGGGGGTTACCCGGGAGCTGTTTTTT CASSLPPLAGVTRELFF
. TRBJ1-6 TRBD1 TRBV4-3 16 TGCGCCAGCAGCCAAGCGGAGGGACAGGGAAGGTCACCCCTCCACTTT CASSQAEGQGRSPLHF
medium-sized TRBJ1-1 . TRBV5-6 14 TGTGCCAGCAGCTTGCGTGGTCGGGACACTGAAGCTTTCTTT CASSLRGRDTEAFF
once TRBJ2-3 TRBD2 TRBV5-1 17 TGCGCCAGCAGCCCATTGTCGACTAGCGGGAGTGCAGATACGCAGTATTTT CASSPLSTSGSADTQYF
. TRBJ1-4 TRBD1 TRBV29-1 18 TGCAGCGCCAAAAAAGGGACAGGGGTCGTTGCAACTAATGAAAAACTGTTTTTT CSAKKGTGVVATNEKLFF
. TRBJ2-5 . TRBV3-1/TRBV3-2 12 TGTGCCAGCAGCCTCATCCAAGAGACCCAGTACTTC CASSLIQETQYF
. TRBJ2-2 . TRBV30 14 TGTGCCTGGAGACCCCTAGACAGTGACGGGGAGCTGTTTTTT CAWRPLDSDGELFF
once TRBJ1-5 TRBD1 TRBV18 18 TGTGCCAGCTCACCTTCTCAACAGGGGGACGCTAGCAATCAGCCCCAGCATTTT CASSPSQQGDASNQPQHF
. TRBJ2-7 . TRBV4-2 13 TGTGCCAGCAGCCAAGATAGAAGTCATGGGCAGTACTTC CASSQDRSHGQYF
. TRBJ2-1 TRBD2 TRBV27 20 TGTGCCAGCAGTAGAATAGCGGGGGCCCTGGGACCCCACTCCTACAATGAGCAGTTCTTC CASSRIAGALGPHSYNEQFF
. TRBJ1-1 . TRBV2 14 TGTGCCAGCAGTGGGGGCCGGTGGGGCACTGAAGCTTTCTTT CASSGGRWGTEAFF
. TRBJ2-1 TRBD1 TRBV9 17 TGTGCCAGCAGCCGTACCGGGACAGGGGGCTCCTACAATGAGCAGTTCTTC CASSRTGTGGSYNEQFF
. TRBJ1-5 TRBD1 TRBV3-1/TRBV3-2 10 TGTGACAGGGGAGGTCAGCCCCAGCATTTT CDRGGQPQHF
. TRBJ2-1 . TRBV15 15 TGTGCCACCAGCACCCGTTCCGGCTCCTACAATGAGCAGTTCTTC CATSTRSGSYNEQFF
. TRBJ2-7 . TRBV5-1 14 TGCGCCAGCAAGGAGGCAGTGGCCTCCTACGAGCAGTACTTC CASKEAVASYEQYF